This T cell receptor beta chain was sequenced for a study of blood T cell repertoires in COVID-19. Across the study: In each case, the material was cDNA or gDNA derived from T cells, B-cell-depleted T cells, or PBMCs.

Concerning this clone: The sample carries other DNA sequences with the same CDR3.

Participants were placed into cohorts based on the clinical history they reported. All recovered Cohort 3 donors got two negative PCRs, got clearance, or saw symptom resolution. Per the authors' pipeline: Nucleated cell counts were estimated from reference gene primer amplification. The table came from immunoSEQ multiplex PCR; TCRdb's copy has only in-frame clones and leaves some out. V and J calls and clone size follow that table, whereas D and trimming were derived from the DNA. Here the sample spans about 350,000 clones, around 87% being singletons. V trimming: 4 bases; J trimming: 2 bases; junction bases outside the gene matches: 4. Germline V lookup: CDR1 SQVTM, CDR2 ANQGSEA. This CDR3 has 13 amino acids.

Specimen: PBMCs or T cells enriched from blood (not recorded which). This clonotype originated in a woman younger than 45 who had recovered from COVID-19. The J gene is TRBJ1-2, the V gene TRBV29-1, with TRBD1 matching over 7 bases. This CDR3 reads CSVGQGGNYGYTF. CDR3 DNA: TGCAGCGTTGGACAGGGAGGAAACTATGGCTACACCTTC.